This T cell receptor (beta chain) was sequenced during a study of persistence of HIV-infected CD4 T cells. Study at large: Up to about 200 mL blood was drawn at multiple time points; a couple of donors had single-time leukapheresis.

This clone showed up just a few times. Its cognate antigen is unknown. The libraries were made with immunoSEQ version 4 in survey mode. Some clones are missing from TCRdb's copy, which holds only in-frame ones; the method was immunoSEQ multiplex PCR. This sample carries 13,000 or so clones, less than 70% of them seen once, and the ten largest clones take 6.9%. V was pared by 1 base and J by 11 bases, with 10 bases between. This CDR3 has 13 residues. CDR1 and CDR2 from the germline V gene are KGHDR and SFDVKD. An overlapping HIV-1 Gag peptide pool stimulated these cells at about 0.91 ug/peptide/mL. Responding CD4+ T cells were sorted by upregulation of both CD40 ligand and CD69. Anti-CD28/CD49d costimulation, CD40-blocking antibody and enfuvirtide were given to CD8-depleted PBMCs for approximately 18 hours. The study's findings and limits: CMV- and Gag-responding cells had lower TCRbeta richness than CD3/CD28-responding cells. TCR analyses could not target the rare provirus-carrying CMV-responding cells.

This chain links TRBV24-1 with TRBJ2-2; no clear D gene. This material consisted of CD4+ T cells sorted from PBMCs after 18-hour stimulation, taken from a patient who received antiretroviral therapy. This clonotype originated in an adult man with HIV who was CMV-seropositive. Here the CDR3 reads CATSDLEASELFF. In nucleotides, the CDR3 is TGTGCCACCAGTGATTTAGAAGCGAGCGAGCTGTTTTTT.